The 2 T cell receptor beta chains given below trace back to one sample, sequenced in a study of blood T cell repertoires in COVID-19. Repertoires were generated with immunoSEQ multiplex PCR, while TCRdb's copy carries only in-frame clones and drops some. The sample has over 80,000 clones, roughly 86% seen once. The sequenced sample was peripheral blood. Receptor source: a man between 65 and 79 years old with acute or convalescent COVID-19.

V and J are TRBV4-1 and TRBJ2-2; tentatively, D is TRBD2 (6 bases). Germline CDR1 and CDR2: MGHRA and YSYEKL. This CDR3 contains 16 residues. Trimming shortened V by 7 bases and J by 0 bases, and 15 bases separated the two germline ends. The CDR3 nucleotides are TGCGCCAGCACCCTTAGCGGTACCGCGAACACCGGGGAGCTGTTTTTT. Translating it yields CASTLSGTANTGELFF.

The chain couples TRBV25-1 to TRBJ1-1; TRBD1 agrees at 10 bases. The CDR3 loop spans 14 amino acids. With 4 bases clipped from V and 4 bases from J, the junction kept 3 bases outside the gene matches. Germline V gene sequence: CDR1 MGHDK, CDR2 SYGVNS. The CDR3 region is CASSAGQGLTEAFF. The CDR3 bases are TGTGCCAGCAGTGCGGGACAGGGGCTCACTGAAGCTTTCTTT.